The 26 T cell receptor beta chains presented below share a single source sample, sequenced in a study of cytomegalovirus exposure and HLA in healthy donors. PCR employed 60 Vbeta and 13 Jbeta primers. TCRdb's table, derived via immunoSEQ multiplex PCR, lists solely in-frame clones and lacks some. The repertoire holds 150,000 to 200,000 clones, roughly four fifths seen once, with 1.5% to 2% in the top ten. Specimen: PBMCs. All receptors derive from a man aged 18 to 35 in good health and CMV-seronegative.

The genes are TRBV7-3 and TRBJ2-3; D is perhaps TRBD2 (6 bases). Germline V lookup: CDR1 SGHTA, CDR2 FQGTGA. The CDR3 is 13 residues long. V was clipped by 4 bases and J by 6 bases, with 11 bases between them. The CDR3 protein is CASSSAGMDTQYF. The CDR3, as DNA: TGTGCCAGCAGCTCCGCGGGGATGGATACGCAGTATTTT.

This chain connects TRBV20-1 to TRBJ2-1; D uncertain. With 2 bases removed from V and 10 bases from J, the gap between germline ends came to 9 bases. Germline V gene sequence: CDR1 DFQATT, CDR2 SNEGSKA (reference sequence). This CDR3 has 11 amino acids. The CDR3 spells CSARLLQEQFF. The CDR3 DNA is TGCAGTGCTAGACTCCTCCAGGAGCAGTTCTTC.

This chain connects TRBV6-4 to TRBJ2-1, with TRBD1 identical over 8 bases. Germline V gives CDR1 MRHNA, CDR2 SNTAGT. J gave up 5 bases and V 8 bases, and 2 bases lay outside the gene matches. This CDR3 comprises 12 residues. CDR3 DNA sequence: TGTGCCAGCGGACAGGGTCACAATGAGCAGTTCTTC. Translation: CASGQGHNEQFF.

The chain has TRBV6-6 and TRBJ2-1, with a weak D call TRBD1 (6 bases). Germline values: CDR1 MNHNY, CDR2 SVGAGI (reference sequence). Trimming took 8 bases from V and 8 from J, leaving 19 bases between them. The CDR3 is 14 amino acids. The CDR3 is CASDKTGSSHEQFF. Here the CDR3 DNA reads TGTGCCAGCGATAAGACAGGCTCAAGCCATGAGCAGTTCTTC.

This sequence joins TRBV7-2 and TRBJ1-1, with 9 bases matching TRBD1. Germline assignment: CDR1 SGHTA and CDR2 FQGNSA. This CDR3 region has 15 residues. V was clipped by 5 bases and J by 6 bases; unmatched bases: 10. This CDR3 is CASSPLGQGIAEAFF. CDR3 bases: TGTGCCAGCAGCCCCCTGGGACAGGGAATCGCTGAAGCTTTCTTT.

V and J are TRBV19 and TRBJ2-1; TRBD1 matches at 11 bases. V dropped 3 bases and J dropped 3; count of bases not matched to a gene: 1. Germline V gives CDR1 LNHDA, CDR2 SQIVND (reference sequence). CDR3 length: 15 residues. CDR3 amino acids: CASSIGTGGYNEQFF. CDR3 nucleotide sequence: TGTGCCAGTAGTATCGGGACAGGGGGCTACAATGAGCAGTTCTTC. Combining the CDR3 with reference TRBV19 and TRBJ2-1 gives the whole variable domain DGGITQSPKYLFRKEGQNVTLSCEQNLNHDAMYWYRQDPGQGLRLIYYSQIVNDFQKGDIAEGYSVSREKKESFPLTVTSAQKNPTAFYLCASSIGTGGYNEQFFGPGTRLTVL.

The V and J genes are TRBV6-1 and TRBJ2-3; 9 nucleotides match TRBD1. The germline CDR1 and CDR2 sequences are MNHNS and SASEGT. The CDR3 sequence is 13 residues long. CDR3 region: CASGDRETDTQYF. In DNA form, the CDR3 reads TGTGCATCGGGGGACAGGGAGACAGATACGCAGTATTTT.

The chain employs TRBV7-9 and TRBJ1-5, with 7 bases lining up with TRBD1. Germline V CDR1 and CDR2: SEHNR, FQNEAQ (reference sequence). CDR3 size: 16 residues. Trimming cost V 3 bases and J 6 bases; bases outside gene matches: 11. The chain's CDR3 is CASSFDGQGVRQPQHF. The CDR3 DNA reads as TGTGCCAGCAGCTTCGACGGGCAGGGGGTTCGTCAGCCCCAGCATTTT.

The V and J genes are TRBV4-2 and TRBJ1-5; D possibly corresponds to TRBD1 (6 bases). Trimming removed 1 base at V and 0 bases at J, with 10 bases between. CDR1 is LGHNA and CDR2 is YNFKEQ in the germline V gene. The CDR3 spans 16 residues. CDR3 in amino acids: CASSQVGQNSNQPQHF. The CDR3 DNA follows: TGTGCCAGCAGCCAAGTGGGACAAAATAGCAATCAGCCCCAGCATTTT.

V usage is TRBV19 and J usage is TRBJ2-3; 7 nucleotides line up with TRBD2. The CDR3 extends over 15 amino acids. J was trimmed by 4 bases and V by 4 bases; bases with no gene match: 8. Germline assignment: CDR1 LNHDA and CDR2 SQIVND (reference sequence). CDR3 bases: TGTGCCAGTAGTACTCAGGCGGGAGTCTCAGATACGCAGTATTTT. This gives the protein CASSTQAGVSDTQYF.

Note on this clone: The junction shows a germline mismatch at one end, possibly a read error. The chain joins TRBV7-9 to TRBJ1-2; no firm D call. CDR3 length equals 14 residues. The germline V gene has CDR1 SEHNR and CDR2 FQNEAQ (reference sequence). This CDR3 reads CSSSLSGYHYGYTF. DNA for the CDR3: TGTTCCAGCAGCTTATCGGGATACCACTATGGCTACACCTTC.

V is TRBV7-2 and J is TRBJ1-3; no firm D call. Trimming stripped 10 bases from V and 3 bases from J, with 10 bases between. The CDR3 contains 12 residues. Germline V lookup: CDR1 SGHTA, CDR2 FQGNSA. The CDR3 DNA sequence: TGTGCCACCCGGACTGATGGAAACACCATATATTTT. It yields the protein CATRTDGNTIYF.

This clone appeared a single time. The chain is built from TRBV27 and TRBJ2-7; 9 bases align to TRBD1. Germline V gene lookup returns CDR1 MNHEY and CDR2 SMNVEV (reference sequence). The trim removed 5 bases at V and 3 bases at J, leaving 2 bases unmatched. The CDR3 runs to 13 residues. The CDR3 reads CASSQDRGYEQYF. As DNA, the CDR3 is TGTGCCAGCAGTCAGGACAGGGGCTACGAGCAGTACTTC.

This clone was observed a few times. The chain uses TRBV2 and TRBJ1-2, with D possibly TRBD1 on 5 matching bases. Germline V CDR1 and CDR2: SNHLY, FYNNEI. The CDR3 has 15 residues. Trimming removed 6 bases from V and 9 bases from J, with 23 bases in between. In nucleotides, the CDR3 is TGTGCCAGCAGAGCTAAAAATGGGACTGTTCGAAGCTACACCTTC. As protein: CASRAKNGTVRSYTF.

V gene TRBV7-8 combines with J gene TRBJ2-7, with D possibly TRBD1 on 6 matching bases. The germline V gene has CDR1 SGHVS and CDR2 FQNEAQ. V shed 5 bases and J shed 0 bases, with 17 bases lying between them. CDR3 size: 16 residues. The CDR3 region is CASSPNRDRPSYEQYF. The CDR3 DNA is TGTGCCAGCAGCCCCAACAGGGACCGACCCTCCTACGAGCAGTACTTC.

V usage is TRBV6-9 and J usage is TRBJ2-4; 8 positions match TRBD1. CDR1 MNHGY and CDR2 SVAAGI come from the germline V gene. V lost 2 bases and J lost 1; bases outside the gene matches: 10. This CDR3 region has 18 residues. As DNA, the CDR3 is TGTGCCAGCAGTTATCCCAGGACAGGGAGGCAGGCCAAAAACATTCAGTACTTC. Protein: CASSYPRTGRQAKNIQYF.

This clone is a singleton in its sample. The chain's CDR3 is CASRAVRQSYEQYF. In nucleotides, the CDR3 is TGTGCCAGCAGGGCCGTGCGACAATCCTACGAGCAGTACTTC. The chain is built from TRBV11-2 and TRBJ2-7; no reliable D call. The CDR3 spans 14 residues. Germline values: CDR1 SGHAT, CDR2 FQNNGV. V lost 6 bases to trimming and J lost 1 base, with 13 bases between them.

The V and J genes are TRBV7-6 and TRBJ2-2, with a possible D match to TRBD1 (5 bases). The CDR3 is 15 residues long. V lost 5 bases and J 2 bases, leaving 12 bases between the germline ends. The V gene's germline CDR1 is SGHVS and CDR2 FNYEAQ. The CDR3 DNA follows: TGTGCCAGCAGCGCAACGACAGATAACACCGGGGAGCTGTTTTTT. Amino acids: CASSATTDNTGELFF.

The chain joins TRBV6-5 to TRBJ1-2; D is perhaps TRBD1 (5 bases). Trimming cost V 6 bases and J 7 bases, with 18 bases left between them. The germline CDR1 and CDR2 sequences are MNHEY and SVGAGI. The CDR3 runs to 14 residues. This CDR3 is CASSVGGAAGGYTF. The CDR3 coding sequence is TGTGCCAGCAGCGTGGGGGGTGCCGCGGGTGGCTACACCTTC.

Details on this clone: Other nucleotide sequences in the sample specify the same CDR3. The rearrangement links TRBV6-5 to TRBJ1-1; no reliable D call. CDR1 and CDR2 (germline): MNHEY, SVGAGI. The CDR3 is 13 residues long. Trimming removed 2 bases from V and 4 bases from J, with 8 bases in between. CDR3 loop: CASSYRGGTEAFF. The CDR3 region has the DNA TGTGCCAGCAGTTACCGGGGTGGCACTGAAGCTTTCTTT.

In DNA, the CDR3 is TGTGCCAGCAGCCAAGGGAGGACGTGGAACACTGAAGCTTTCTTT. Its protein product is CASSQGRTWNTEAFF. The chain combines TRBV14 with TRBJ1-1, with no clear D. The CDR3 consists of 15 residues. Germline V gene sequence: CDR1 SGHDN, CDR2 FVKESK. Trimming took 1 base from V and 1 from J, leaving 10 bases between them.

Only a few counts were recorded for this clone. V and J are TRBV19 and TRBJ1-3; 7 bases fit TRBD1. CDR1 and CDR2 from the germline V gene are LNHDA and SQIVND (reference sequence). This CDR3 is built from 16 residues. V trimming: 4 bases; J trimming: 3 bases; junction bases outside the gene matches: 9. In DNA, the CDR3 is TGTGCCAGTAGTAAAATTGGGACAGTTGGTGGAAACACCATATATTTT. Translating it yields CASSKIGTVGGNTIYF.

The CDR3 loop is CASSPTGTANNEQFF. As DNA, the CDR3 is TGTGCCAGCAGCCCAACCGGGACAGCAAACAATGAGCAGTTCTTC. This chain connects TRBV5-4 to TRBJ2-1; 7 nucleotides agree with TRBD1. Germline assignment: CDR1 SGHNT and CDR2 YYREEE (reference sequence). This CDR3 contains 15 residues. V was pared by 4 bases and J by 5 bases, with 9 bases of the junction left unmatched.

The chain links TRBV15 to TRBJ2-5, with 9 bases identical to TRBD2. The CDR3 is 15 residues long. Germline CDR1 reads LNHNV; CDR2 reads YYDKDF (reference sequence). The ends lost 8 bases at V and 1 base at J; junction bases unmatched: 8. The CDR3 reads CATSGSGRRQETQYF. The CDR3 nucleotides read TGTGCCACCTCGGGGAGCGGGAGGCGCCAAGAGACCCAGTACTTC. The variable domain in full, with the rest retrieved from reference TRBV15 and TRBJ2-5, is DAMVIQNPRYQVTQFGKPVTLSCSQTLNHNVMYWYQQKSSQAPKLLFHYYDKDFNNEADTPDNFQSRRPNTSFCFLDIRSPGLGDTAMYLCATSGSGRRQETQYFGPGTRLLVL.

The rearrangement uses TRBV6-1 and TRBJ2-7; 7 positions agree with TRBD1. In germline, CDR1 is MNHNS, CDR2 SASEGT. This CDR3 has 12 amino acids. V shed 4 bases and J 4 bases; nucleotides not matched to a gene: 1. The CDR3 DNA sequence: TGTGCCAGCAGTGGACAGGGTTACGAGCAGTACTTC. This sequence encodes CASSGQGYEQYF.

This clone was counted a few times. The chain joins TRBV4-2 to TRBJ2-3; 9 bases are shared with TRBD2. Germline CDR1 is LGHNA and CDR2 is YNFKEQ. This CDR3 has 15 amino acids. The V gene end was trimmed by 1 base and the J gene end by 2 bases; junction bases not matched to a gene: 1. The CDR3 reads CASSQASGITDTQYF. The CDR3 DNA is TGTGCCAGCAGCCAAGCTAGCGGGATCACAGATACGCAGTATTTT.